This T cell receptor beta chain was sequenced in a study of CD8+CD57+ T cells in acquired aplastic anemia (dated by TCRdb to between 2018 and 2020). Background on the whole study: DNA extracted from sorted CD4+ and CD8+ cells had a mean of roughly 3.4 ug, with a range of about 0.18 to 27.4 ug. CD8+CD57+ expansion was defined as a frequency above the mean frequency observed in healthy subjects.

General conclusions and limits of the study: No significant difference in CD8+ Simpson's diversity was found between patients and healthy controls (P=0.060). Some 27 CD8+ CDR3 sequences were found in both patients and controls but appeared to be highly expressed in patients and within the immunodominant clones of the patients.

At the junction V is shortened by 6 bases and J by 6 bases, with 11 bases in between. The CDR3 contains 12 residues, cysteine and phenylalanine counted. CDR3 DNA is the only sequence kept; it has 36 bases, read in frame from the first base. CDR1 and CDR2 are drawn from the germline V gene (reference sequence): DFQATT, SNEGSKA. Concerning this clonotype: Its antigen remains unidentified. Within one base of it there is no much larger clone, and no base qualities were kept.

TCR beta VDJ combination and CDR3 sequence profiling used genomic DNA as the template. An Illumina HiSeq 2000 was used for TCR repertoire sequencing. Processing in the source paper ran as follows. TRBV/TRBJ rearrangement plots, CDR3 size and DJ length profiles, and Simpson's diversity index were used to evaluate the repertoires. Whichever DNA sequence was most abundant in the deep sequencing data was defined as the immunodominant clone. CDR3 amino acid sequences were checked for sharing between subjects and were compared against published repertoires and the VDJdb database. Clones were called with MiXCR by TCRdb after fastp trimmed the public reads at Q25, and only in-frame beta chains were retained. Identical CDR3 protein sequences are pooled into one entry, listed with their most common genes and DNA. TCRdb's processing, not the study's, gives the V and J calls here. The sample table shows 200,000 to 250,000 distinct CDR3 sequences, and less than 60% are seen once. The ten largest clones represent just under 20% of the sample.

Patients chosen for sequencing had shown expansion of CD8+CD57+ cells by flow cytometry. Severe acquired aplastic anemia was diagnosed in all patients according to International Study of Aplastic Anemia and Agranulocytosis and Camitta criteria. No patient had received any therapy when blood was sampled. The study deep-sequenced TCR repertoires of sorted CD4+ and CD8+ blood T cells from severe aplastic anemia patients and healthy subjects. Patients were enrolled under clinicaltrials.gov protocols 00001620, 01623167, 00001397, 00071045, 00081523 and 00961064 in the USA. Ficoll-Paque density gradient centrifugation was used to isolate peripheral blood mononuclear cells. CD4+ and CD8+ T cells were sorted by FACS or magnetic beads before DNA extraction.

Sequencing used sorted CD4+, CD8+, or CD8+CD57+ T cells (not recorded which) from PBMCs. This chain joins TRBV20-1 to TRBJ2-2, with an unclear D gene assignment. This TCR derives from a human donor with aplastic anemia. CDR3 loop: CSAQSGAGELFF. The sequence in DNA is TGCAGTGCCCAGTCGGGTGCCGGGGAGCTGTTTTTT.